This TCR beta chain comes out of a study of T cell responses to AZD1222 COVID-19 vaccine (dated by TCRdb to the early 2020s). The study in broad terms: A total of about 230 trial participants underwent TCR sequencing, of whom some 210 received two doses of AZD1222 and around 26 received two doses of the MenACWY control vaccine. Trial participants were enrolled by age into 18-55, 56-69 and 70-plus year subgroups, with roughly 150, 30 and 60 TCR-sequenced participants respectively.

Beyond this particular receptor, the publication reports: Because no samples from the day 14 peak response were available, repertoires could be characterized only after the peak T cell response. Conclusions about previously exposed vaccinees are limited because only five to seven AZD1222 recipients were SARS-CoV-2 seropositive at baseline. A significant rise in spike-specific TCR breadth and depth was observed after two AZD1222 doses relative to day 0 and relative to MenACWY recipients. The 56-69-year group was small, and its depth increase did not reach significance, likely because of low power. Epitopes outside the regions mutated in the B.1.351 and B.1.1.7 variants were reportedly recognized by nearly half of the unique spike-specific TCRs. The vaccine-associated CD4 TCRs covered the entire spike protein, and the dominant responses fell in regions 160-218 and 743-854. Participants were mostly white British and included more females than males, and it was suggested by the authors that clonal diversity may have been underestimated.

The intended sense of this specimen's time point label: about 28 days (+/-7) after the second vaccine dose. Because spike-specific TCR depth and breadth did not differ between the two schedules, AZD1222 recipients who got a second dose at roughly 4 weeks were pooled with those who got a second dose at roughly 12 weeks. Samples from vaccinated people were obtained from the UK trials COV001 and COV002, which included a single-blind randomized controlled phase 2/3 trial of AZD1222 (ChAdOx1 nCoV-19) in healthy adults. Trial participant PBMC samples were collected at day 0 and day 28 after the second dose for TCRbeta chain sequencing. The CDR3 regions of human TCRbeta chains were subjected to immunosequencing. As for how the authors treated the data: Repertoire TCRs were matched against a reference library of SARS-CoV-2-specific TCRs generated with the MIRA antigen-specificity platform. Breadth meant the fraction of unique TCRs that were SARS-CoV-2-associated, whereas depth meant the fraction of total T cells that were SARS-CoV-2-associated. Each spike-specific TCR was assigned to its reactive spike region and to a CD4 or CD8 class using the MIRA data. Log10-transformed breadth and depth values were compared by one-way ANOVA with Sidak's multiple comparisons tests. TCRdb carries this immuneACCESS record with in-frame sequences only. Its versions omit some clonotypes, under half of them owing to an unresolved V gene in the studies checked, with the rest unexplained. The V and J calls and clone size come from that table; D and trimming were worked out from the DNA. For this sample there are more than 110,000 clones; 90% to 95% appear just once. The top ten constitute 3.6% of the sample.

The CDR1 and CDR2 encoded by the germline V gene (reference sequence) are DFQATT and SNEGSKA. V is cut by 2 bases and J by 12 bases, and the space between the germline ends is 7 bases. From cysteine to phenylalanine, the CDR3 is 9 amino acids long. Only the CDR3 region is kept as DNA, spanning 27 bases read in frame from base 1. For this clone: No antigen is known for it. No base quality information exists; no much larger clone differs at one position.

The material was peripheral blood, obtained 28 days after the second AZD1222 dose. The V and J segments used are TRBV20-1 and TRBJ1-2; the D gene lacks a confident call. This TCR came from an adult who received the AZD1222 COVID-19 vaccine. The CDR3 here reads CSARLVDTF. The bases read TGCAGTGCTAGACTCGTGGACACCTTC.